This T cell receptor beta chain was sequenced in a study of monozygotic twins with cystic fibrosis. The repertoire was sequenced with immunoSEQ multiplex PCR; TCRdb's copy has only in-frame clones and lacks some. This table holds fewer than 30,000 clones, roughly 96% found once. The germline V gene has CDR1 SGHTA and CDR2 FQGNSA. Trimming pared 5 bases from V and 0 bases from J, leaving 16 bases between. The CDR3 runs 16 residues. Points from the study as a whole: Monozygotic CF twins shared more identical nucleotide clonotypes than unrelated patients. Shared CDR3 numbers were not associated with age, concordance or severity. Low clonality (median roughly 0.01) suggested a mostly naive repertoire.

Notes on this clone: No antigen is known for it.

Sequenced: blood. The TCR was taken from a girl aged 2 to 10 with cystic fibrosis. The chain has TRBV7-2 and TRBJ1-2; a weak D match, TRBD1 (6 bases). The CDR3 is CASSVGGRRPNYGYTF. As DNA, the CDR3 is TGTGCCAGCAGCGTAGGGGGTAGGCGCCCTAACTATGGCTACACCTTC.